These T cell receptor beta chains were read from a single sample in a study of beta chain features in type 1 diabetes. TCRdb keeps only in-frame clones here, not all; method: immunoSEQ multiplex PCR. The sample carries under 200,000 clones, 6.5% to 8.5% recorded once. Source material: central memory CD4+ T cells from blood. The receptor source for this set is a woman under 30 with type 1 diabetes. The CDR3 runs from the conserved cysteine through the conserved F or W. D genes are given only for firm matches. Size tells how often a clone was seen (once, few, many) or the class of an expanded clone, and some rows leave it out.

j_call d_call clone_size v_call cdr3_nt cdr3_aa
TRBJ1-5 NA many TRBV30 TGTGCCTGGAGAGGGAGCGGATCGAGTCAGCCCCAGCATTTT CAWRGSGSSQPQHF
TRBJ2-3 NA NA TRBV7-9 TGTGCCAGCAGCTTCGGGGTAGGAGGCACAGATACGCAGTATTTT CASSFGVGGTDTQYF
TRBJ2-1 NA few TRBV4-3 TGCGCCAGCAGCCAAGATCCAAGCGGGCCCTACAATGAGCAGTTCTTC CASSQDPSGPYNEQFF
TRBJ2-1 TRBD1 few TRBV18 TGTGCCAGCTTTTTAACAGGGGCCAGGAGCTCCTACAATGAGCAGTTCTTC CASFLTGARSSYNEQFF
TRBJ2-7 NA many TRBV5-1 TGCGCCAGCAGCCTGACATTCTACGAGCAGTACTTC CASSLTFYEQYF
TRBJ1-1 NA NA TRBV5-1 TGCGCCAGCAGGCAGGGGTTGACGCGCACTGAAGCTTTCTTT CASRQGLTRTEAFF
TRBJ2-5 NA few TRBV7-6 TGTGCCAGCAGCCTACTCCCTCAGACCCAGTACTTC CASSLLPQTQYF
TRBJ2-5 NA few TRBV21-1 TGTGCCAGCAGCAAAAAAGGGAACAGGGTCCAAGAGACCCAGTACTTC CASSKKGNRVQETQYF
TRBJ1-5 NA few TRBV28 TGTGCCAGCAGCCCCACCCTAGACAGCGGCAATCAGCCCCAGCATTTT CASSPTLDSGNQPQHF
TRBJ2-6 NA NA TRBV4-3 TGCGCCAGCAGCCAAGTAAAGCCGTGGTCTGGGGCCAACGTCCTGACTTTC CASSQVKPWSGANVLTF
TRBJ1-1 NA few TRBV6-5 TGTGCCAGCAGTTACTCGAACTTTCTAGAAGCTTTCTTT CASSYSNFLEAFF
TRBJ1-3 NA few TRBV25-1 TGTGCCAGCAGTGACTCCCCTTTCGGGGGGCATGGAAACACCATATATTTT CASSDSPFGGHGNTIYF
TRBJ1-5 NA few TRBV19 TGTGCCAGTAGTATGGCGGACAATCAGCCCCAGCATTTT CASSMADNQPQHF
TRBJ2-4 NA many TRBV27 TGTGCCAGCAGTATGACTGGAGCCAAAAACATTCAGTACTTC CASSMTGAKNIQYF
TRBJ2-4 TRBD1 few TRBV5-1 TGCGCCAGCAGCTTGGTGGGACAGGGACACATTCAGTACTTC CASSLVGQGHIQYF
TRBJ2-3 TRBD2 few TRBV25-1 TGTGCCAGCAGTCTAAGGGCTAGCGGTACAGATACGCAGTATTTT CASSLRASGTDTQYF
TRBJ1-4 TRBD1 few TRBV29-1 TGCAGCGTTGAAGATAGGGCAGGGGGAAATGAAAAACTGTTTTTT CSVEDRAGGNEKLFF
TRBJ2-7 NA few TRBV5-1 TGCGCCAGCAGCTTGGACAGCTTCACGCCCTACGAGCAGTACTTC CASSLDSFTPYEQYF
TRBJ2-4 TRBD2 few TRBV14 TGTGCCAGCAGCCCCCCAGCTAGCGGGGGGCTCAAAAACATTCAGTACTTC CASSPPASGGLKNIQYF
TRBJ2-7 NA NA TRBV14 TGTGCCAGCAGCCGCGGCGGAGTCTCCTACGAGCAGTACTTC CASSRGGVSYEQYF
TRBJ2-2 TRBD2 NA TRBV30 TGTGCCTGGAGTCCTCTAGCGGGAGGGCCCATCACCGGGGAGCTGTTTTTT CAWSPLAGGPITGELFF
TRBJ2-3 NA many TRBV7-2 TGTGCCAGCAGCTTAGGGCAGGGTACGCAGTATTTT CASSLGQGTQYF
TRBJ2-3 NA NA TRBV18 TGTGCCAGCTCACCATTTCAGGGTGACCTTGACACAGATACGCAGTATTTT CASSPFQGDLDTDTQYF
TRBJ2-7 NA few TRBV9 TGTGCCAGCAGTAACTACGAGCAGTACTTC CASSNYEQYF
TRBJ1-5 NA NA TRBV5-5 TGTGCCAGCAGCTCGGGGGGGAATCAGCCCCAGCATTTT CASSSGGNQPQHF
TRBJ2-3 NA NA TRBV5-6 TGTGCCAGCAGCTTGGAGGGGGTTCCAGATACGCAGTATTTT CASSLEGVPDTQYF
TRBJ2-7 NA NA TRBV18 TGTGCCAGCTCACCCCCCTCCCGCCAGGCACACGAGCAGTACTTC CASSPPSRQAHEQYF
TRBJ2-7 TRBD1 NA TRBV6-1 TGTGCCACCCAACCGGGACAGGCCTCCTACGAGCAGTACTTC CATQPGQASYEQYF